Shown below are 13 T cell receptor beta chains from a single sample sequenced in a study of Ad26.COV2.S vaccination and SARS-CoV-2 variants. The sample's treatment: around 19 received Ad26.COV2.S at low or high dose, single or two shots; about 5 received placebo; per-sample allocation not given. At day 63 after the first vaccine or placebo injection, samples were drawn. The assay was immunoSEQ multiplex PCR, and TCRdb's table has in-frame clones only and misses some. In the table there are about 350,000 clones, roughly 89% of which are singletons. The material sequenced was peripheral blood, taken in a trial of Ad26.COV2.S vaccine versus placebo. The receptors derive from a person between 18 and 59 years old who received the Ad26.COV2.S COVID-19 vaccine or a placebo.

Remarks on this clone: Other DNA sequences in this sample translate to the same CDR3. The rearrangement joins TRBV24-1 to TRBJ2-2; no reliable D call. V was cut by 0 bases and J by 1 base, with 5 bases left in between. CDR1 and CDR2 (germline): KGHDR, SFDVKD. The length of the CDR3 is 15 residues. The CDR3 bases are TGTGCCACCAGTGATTTGCGGCAGAACACCGGGGAGCTGTTTTTT. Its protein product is CATSDLRQNTGELFF.

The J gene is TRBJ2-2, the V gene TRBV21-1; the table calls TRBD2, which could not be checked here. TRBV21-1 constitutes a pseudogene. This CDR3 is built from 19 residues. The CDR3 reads CASSKMAKVGTSPTGELFF. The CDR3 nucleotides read TGTGCCAGCAGCAAAATGGCCAAGGTAGGGACTAGCCCCACCGGGGAGCTGTTTTTT.

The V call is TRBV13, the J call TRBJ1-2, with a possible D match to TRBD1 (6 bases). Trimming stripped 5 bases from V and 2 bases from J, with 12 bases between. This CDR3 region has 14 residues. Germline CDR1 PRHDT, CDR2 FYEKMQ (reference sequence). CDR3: CASSHNTGNYGYTF. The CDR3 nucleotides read TGTGCCAGCAGCCACAATACAGGGAACTATGGCTACACCTTC.

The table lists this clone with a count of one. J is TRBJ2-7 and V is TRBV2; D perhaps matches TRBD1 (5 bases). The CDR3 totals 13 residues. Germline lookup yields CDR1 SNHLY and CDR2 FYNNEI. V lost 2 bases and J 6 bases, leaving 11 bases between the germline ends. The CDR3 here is CASSENRFGEQYF. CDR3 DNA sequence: TGTGCCAGCAGTGAAAACAGGTTCGGCGAGCAGTACTTC.

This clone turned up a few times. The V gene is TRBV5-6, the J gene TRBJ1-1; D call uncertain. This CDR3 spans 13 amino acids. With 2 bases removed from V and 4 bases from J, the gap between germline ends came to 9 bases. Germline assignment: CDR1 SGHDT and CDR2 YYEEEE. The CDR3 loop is CASSFWVGTEAFF. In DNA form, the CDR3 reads TGTGCCAGCAGCTTTTGGGTAGGCACTGAAGCTTTCTTT.

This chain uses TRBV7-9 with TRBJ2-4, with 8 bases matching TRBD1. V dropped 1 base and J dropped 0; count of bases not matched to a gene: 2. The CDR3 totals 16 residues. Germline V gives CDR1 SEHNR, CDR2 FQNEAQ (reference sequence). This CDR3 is CASSLVQGVAKNIQYF. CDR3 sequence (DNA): TGTGCCAGCAGCTTAGTACAGGGGGTAGCCAAAAACATTCAGTACTTC.

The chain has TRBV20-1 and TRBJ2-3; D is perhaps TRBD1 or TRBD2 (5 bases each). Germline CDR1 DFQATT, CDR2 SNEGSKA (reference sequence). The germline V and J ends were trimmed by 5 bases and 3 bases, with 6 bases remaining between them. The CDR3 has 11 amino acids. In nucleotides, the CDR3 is TGCAGTGCTGGGACGACAGATACGCAGTATTTT. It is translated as CSAGTTDTQYF.

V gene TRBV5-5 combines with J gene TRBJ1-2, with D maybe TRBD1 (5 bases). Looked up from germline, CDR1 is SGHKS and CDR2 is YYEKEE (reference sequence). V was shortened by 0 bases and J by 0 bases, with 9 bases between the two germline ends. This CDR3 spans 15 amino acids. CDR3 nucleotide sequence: TGTGCCAGCAGCTTGGCTGGGGGTACTAACTATGGCTACACCTTC. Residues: CASSLAGGTNYGYTF.

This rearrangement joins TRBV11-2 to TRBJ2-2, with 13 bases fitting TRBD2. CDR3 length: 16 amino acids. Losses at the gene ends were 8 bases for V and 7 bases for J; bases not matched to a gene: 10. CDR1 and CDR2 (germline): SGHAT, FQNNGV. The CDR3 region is CASLGLAGYPGGELFF. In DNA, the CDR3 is TGTGCCAGCCTGGGACTAGCGGGATACCCAGGCGGGGAGCTGTTTTTT. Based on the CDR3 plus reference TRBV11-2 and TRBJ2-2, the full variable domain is EAGVAQSPRYKIIEKRQSVAFWCNPISGHATLYWYQQILGQGPKLLIQFQNNGVVDDSQLPKDRFSAERLKGVDSTLKIQPAKLEDSAVYLCASLGLAGYPGGELFFGEGSRLTVL.

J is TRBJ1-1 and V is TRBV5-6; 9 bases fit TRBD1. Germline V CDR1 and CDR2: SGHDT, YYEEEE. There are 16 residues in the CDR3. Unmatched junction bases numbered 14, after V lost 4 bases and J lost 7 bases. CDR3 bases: TGTGCCAGCAGCCGAGACGACCTACAGGGGGCTGGTGAAGCTTTCTTT. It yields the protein CASSRDDLQGAGEAFF.

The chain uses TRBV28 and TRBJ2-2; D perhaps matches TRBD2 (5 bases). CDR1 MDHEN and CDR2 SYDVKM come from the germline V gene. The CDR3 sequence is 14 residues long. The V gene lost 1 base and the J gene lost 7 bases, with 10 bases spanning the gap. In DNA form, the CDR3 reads TGTGCCAGCAGTTTATCCACTAGTATCGGGGAGCTGTTTTTT. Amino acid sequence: CASSLSTSIGELFF.

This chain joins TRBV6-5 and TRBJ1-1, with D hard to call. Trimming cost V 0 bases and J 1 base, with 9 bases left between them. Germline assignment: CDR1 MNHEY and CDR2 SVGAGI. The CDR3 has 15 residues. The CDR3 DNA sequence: TGTGCCAGCAGTTACTCCCCCGGACGGAACACTGAAGCTTTCTTT. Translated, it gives CASSYSPGRNTEAFF.

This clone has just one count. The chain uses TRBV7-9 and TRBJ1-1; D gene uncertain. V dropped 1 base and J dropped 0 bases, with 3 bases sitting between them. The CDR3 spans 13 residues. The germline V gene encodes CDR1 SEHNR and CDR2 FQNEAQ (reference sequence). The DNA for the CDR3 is TGTGCCAGCAGCTTAGGGATGAACACTGAAGCTTTCTTT. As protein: CASSLGMNTEAFF. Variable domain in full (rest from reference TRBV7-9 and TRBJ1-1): DTGVSQNPRHKITKRGQNVTFRCDPISEHNRLYWYRQTLGQGPEFLTYFQNEAQLEKSRLLSDRFSAERPKGSFSTLEIQRTEQGDSAMYLCASSLGMNTEAFFGQGTRLTVV.